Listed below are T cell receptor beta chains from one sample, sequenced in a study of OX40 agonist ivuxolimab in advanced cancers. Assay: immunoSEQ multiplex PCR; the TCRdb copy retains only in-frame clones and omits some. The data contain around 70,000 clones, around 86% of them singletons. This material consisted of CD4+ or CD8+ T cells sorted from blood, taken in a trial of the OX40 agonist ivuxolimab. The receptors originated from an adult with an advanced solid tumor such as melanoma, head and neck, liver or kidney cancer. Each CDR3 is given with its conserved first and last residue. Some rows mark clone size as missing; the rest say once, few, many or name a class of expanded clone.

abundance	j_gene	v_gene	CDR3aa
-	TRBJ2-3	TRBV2	CASSGQAATDTQYF
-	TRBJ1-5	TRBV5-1	CASSLGGSEQPQHF
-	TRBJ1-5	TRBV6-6	CASSPGRGSKEPQHF
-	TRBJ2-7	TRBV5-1	CASSLDGQPYEQYF
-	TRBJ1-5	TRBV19	CASSIDPGPQHF
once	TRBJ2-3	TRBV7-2	CASSLGVSPDTQYF
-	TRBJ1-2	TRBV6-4	CASSDSDRGGGYTF
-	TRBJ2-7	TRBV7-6	CASSAEYSGEQYF
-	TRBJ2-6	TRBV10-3	CAISTGTGFSGANVLTF
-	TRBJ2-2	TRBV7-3	CASSSRTGGVAGELFF
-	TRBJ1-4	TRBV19	CASSIGGGNEKLFF
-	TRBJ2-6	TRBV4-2	CASSQTAGSSGANVLTF
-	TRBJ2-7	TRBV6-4	CASSEQKEKHSGEQYF
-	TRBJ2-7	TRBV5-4	CASSLQRESYEQYF
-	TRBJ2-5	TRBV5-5	CASSQLRSGEETQYF
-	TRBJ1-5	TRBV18	CASSSTGSQPQHF
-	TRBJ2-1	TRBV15	CATREGLANYNEQFF
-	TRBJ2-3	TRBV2	CASRAGGGRDTQYF
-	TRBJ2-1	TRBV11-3	CASSLDRGPSYNEQFF
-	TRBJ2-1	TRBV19	CASTTLASYNEQFF
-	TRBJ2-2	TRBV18	CASSSGLAENTGELFF
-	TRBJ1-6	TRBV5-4	CASSRDLINSPLHF
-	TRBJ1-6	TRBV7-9	CATRAGSSPLHF
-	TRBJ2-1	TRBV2	CASRSVNEQFF
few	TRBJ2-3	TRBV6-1	CASSAQGSVTDTQYF
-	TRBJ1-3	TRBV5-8	CASSPGQLGNTIYF
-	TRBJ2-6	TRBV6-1	CASSESRSGANVLTF
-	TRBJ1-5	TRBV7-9	CASSQGVFGNQPQHF
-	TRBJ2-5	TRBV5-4	CASSSGLAGVGETQYF
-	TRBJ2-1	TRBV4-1	CASSHSSGGALEQFF
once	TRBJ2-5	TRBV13	CASSPRLAGTETQYF
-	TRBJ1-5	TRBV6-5	CASSRDRRQPQHF
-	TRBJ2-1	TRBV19	CASSLRTGGSSYNEQFF
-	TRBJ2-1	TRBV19	CASSILGLAEQFF
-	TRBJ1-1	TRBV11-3	CASSLTSAGESEAFF
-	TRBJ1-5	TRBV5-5	CASSLAISPSNQPQHF
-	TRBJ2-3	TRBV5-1	CASSLDAAGDTDTQYF
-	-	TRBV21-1	CASSKGALGSYEQYF
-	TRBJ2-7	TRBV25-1	CASSESGGGRSYEQYF
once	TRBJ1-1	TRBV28	CASSSPDSEAFF
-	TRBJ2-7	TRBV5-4	CASSRPGTESYEQYF
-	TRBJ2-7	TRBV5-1	CASSADGYEQYF